This T cell receptor beta chain derives from a study of T cell repertoires in cytomegalovirus infection. Study-level background: TCR beta signatures that were public indicated CMV infection and matching HLA type. Study-wide points: Carriers of CMV and the relevant HLA type were discriminated by public TCR beta frequency. Dominating the ex vivo response were TCR beta clonotypes that were CMV-specific and HLA-C-restricted.

Remarks on this clonotype: What it binds is unknown.

MiXCR was run by TCRdb on the reads, yielding one entry per CDR3 protein. The sample holds roughly 240,000 distinct CDR3 sequences, 5% to 8.5% seen once. The CDR3 totals 16 residues. V dropped 0 bases and J dropped 0 bases, with 12 bases sitting between them. Germline-derived CDR1 and CDR2 are SGHDT and YYEEEE. The chain combines TRBV5-6 with TRBJ1-1; D may be TRBD1 (5 bases). Sequencing was done on a sample of PBMCs. The receptor was isolated from a human donor in good health (CMV status not recorded). Some clones in this sample may be carry-over from other donors' samples. CDR3 residues: CASSLVGRGVNTEAFF. CDR3 nucleotide sequence: TGTGCCAGCAGCTTGGTCGGGAGGGGAGTGAACACTGAAGCTTTCTTT.